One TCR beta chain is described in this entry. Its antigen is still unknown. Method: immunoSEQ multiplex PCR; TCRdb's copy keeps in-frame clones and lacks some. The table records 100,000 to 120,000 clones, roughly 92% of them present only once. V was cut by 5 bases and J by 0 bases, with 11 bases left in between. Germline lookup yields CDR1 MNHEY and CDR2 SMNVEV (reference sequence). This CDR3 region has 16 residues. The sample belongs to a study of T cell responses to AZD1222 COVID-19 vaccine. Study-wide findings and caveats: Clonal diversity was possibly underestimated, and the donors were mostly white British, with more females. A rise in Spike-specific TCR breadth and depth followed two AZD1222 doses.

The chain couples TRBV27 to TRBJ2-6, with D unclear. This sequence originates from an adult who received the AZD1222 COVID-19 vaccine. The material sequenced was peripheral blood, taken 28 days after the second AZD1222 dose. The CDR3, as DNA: TGTGCCAGCAGTGTCGTCATCAGCTCTGGGGCCAACGTCCTGACTTTC. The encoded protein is CASSVVISSGANVLTF.